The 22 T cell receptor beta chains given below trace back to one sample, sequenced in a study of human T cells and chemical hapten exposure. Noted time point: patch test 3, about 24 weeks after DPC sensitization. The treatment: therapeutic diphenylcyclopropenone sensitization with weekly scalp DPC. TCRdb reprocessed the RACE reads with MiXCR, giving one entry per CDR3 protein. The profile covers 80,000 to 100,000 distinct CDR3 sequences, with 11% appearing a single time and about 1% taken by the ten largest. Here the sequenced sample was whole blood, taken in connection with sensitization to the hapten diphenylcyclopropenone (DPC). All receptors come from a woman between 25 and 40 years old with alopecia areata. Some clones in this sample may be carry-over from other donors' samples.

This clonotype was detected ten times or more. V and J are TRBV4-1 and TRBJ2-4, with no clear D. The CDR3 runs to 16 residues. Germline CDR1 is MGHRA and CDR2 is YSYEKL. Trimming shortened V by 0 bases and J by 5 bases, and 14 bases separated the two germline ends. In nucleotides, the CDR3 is TGCGCCAGCAGCCAAGAGGAAAGAGTTACACAAAACATTCAGTACTTC. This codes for CASSQEERVTQNIQYF.

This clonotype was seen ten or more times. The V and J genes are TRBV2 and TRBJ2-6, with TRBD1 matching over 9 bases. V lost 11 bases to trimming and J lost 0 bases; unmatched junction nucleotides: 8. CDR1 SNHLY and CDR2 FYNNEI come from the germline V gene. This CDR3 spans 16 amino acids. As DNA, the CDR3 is TGTGCCGGGTCGGGACAGGGCCTCTCTGGGGCCAACGTCCTGACTTTC. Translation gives CAGSGQGLSGANVLTF.

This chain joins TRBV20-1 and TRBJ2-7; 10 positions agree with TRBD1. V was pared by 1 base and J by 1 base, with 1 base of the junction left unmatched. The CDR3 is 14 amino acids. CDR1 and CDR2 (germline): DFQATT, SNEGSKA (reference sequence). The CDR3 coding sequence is TGCAGTGCTAGAGGGGACAGGGGTTCCTACGAGCAGTACTTC. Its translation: CSARGDRGSYEQYF.

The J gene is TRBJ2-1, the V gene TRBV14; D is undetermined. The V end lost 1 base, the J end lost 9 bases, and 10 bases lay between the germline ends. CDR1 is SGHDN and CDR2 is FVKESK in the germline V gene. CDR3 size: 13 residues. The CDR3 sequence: CASSQGFVAEQFF. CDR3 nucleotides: TGTGCCAGCAGCCAAGGTTTCGTTGCTGAGCAGTTCTTC.

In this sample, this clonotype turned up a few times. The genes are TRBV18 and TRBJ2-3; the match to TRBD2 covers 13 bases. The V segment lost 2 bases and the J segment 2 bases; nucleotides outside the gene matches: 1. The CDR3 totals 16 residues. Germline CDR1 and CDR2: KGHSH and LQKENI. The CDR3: CASSPGLAGATDTQYF. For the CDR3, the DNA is TGTGCCAGCTCACCAGGACTAGCGGGAGCCACAGATACGCAGTATTTT.

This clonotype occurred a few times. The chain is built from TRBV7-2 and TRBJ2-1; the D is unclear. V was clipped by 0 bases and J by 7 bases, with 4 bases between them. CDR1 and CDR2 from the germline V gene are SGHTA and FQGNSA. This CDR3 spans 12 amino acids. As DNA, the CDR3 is TGTGCCAGCAGCTTAGCGAAGAATGAGCAGTTCTTC. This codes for CASSLAKNEQFF.

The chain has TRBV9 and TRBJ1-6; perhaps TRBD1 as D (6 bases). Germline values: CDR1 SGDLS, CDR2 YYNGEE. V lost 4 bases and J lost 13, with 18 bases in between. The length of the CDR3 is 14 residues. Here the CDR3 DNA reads TGTGCCAGCAGCCCAAGGACAGATTTGGGGCCCCTCCACTTT. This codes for CASSPRTDLGPLHF.

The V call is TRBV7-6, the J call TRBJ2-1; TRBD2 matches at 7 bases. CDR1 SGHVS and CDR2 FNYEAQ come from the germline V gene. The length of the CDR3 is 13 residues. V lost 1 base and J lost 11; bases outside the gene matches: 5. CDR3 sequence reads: CASSLDKRDKQFF. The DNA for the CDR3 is TGTGCCAGCAGCTTAGATAAGCGGGATAAGCAGTTCTTC.

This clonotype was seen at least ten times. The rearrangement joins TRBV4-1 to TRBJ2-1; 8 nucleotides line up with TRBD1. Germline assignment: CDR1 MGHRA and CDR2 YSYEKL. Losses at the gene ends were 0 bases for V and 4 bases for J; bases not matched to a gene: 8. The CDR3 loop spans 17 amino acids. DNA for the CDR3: TGCGCCAGCAGCCAAGAGCCCCGGACAGGGCTTTACAATGAGCAGTTCTTC. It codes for CASSQEPRTGLYNEQFF.

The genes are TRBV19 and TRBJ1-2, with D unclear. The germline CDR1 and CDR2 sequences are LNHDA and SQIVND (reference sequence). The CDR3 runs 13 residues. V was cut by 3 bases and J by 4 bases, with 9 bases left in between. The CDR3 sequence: CASSMRQAYGYTF. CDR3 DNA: TGTGCCAGTAGTATGCGGCAGGCCTATGGCTACACCTTC.

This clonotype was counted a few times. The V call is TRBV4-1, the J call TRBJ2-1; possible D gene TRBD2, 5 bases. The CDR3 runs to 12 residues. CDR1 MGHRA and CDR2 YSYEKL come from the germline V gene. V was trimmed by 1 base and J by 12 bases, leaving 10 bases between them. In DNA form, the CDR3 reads TGCGCCAGCAGCCAAGGGGCCAGCGGGCAGTTCTTC. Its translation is CASSQGASGQFF.

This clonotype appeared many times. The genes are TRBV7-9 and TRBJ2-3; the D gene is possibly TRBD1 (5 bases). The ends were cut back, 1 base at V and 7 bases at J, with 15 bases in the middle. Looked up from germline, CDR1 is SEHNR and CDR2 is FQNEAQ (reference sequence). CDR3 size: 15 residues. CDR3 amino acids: CASSLDPVRGNTQYF. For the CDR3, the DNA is TGTGCCAGCAGCTTAGACCCCGTTAGGGGAAATACGCAGTATTTT.

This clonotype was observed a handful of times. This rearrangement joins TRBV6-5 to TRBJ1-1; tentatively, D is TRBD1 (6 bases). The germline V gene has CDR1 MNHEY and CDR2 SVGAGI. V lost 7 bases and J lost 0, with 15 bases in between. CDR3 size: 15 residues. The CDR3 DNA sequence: TGTGCCAGCACCGAGACAGGTTTGCTGAACACTGAAGCTTTCTTT. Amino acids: CASTETGLLNTEAFF.

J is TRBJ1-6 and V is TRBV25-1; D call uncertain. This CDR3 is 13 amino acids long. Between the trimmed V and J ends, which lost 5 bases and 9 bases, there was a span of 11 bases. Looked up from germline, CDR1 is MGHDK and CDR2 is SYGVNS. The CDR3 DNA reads TGTGCCAGCAGTAACCTTTCGGGTTCACCCCTCCACTTT. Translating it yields CASSNLSGSPLHF.

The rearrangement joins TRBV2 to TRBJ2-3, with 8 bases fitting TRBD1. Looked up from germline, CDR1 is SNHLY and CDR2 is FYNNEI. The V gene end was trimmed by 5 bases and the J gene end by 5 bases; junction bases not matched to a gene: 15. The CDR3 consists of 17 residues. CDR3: CASSYTDREAAQDTQYF. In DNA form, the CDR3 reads TGTGCCAGCAGTTATACGGACAGGGAAGCGGCACAAGATACGCAGTATTTT.

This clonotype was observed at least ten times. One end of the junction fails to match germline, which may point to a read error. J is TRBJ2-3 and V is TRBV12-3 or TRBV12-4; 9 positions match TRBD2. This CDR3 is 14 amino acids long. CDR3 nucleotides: TGTGCCAGCAGTCTAGCGGGATTCACAGATACGCAGTATTTT. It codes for CASSLAGFTDTQYF.

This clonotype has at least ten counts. This CDR3 reads CATRGPRNTEAFF. CDR3 coding DNA: TGTGCCACCAGGGGCCCCCGTAACACTGAAGCTTTCTTT. The V and J genes are TRBV15 and TRBJ1-1; D not resolved. The V and J ends lost 6 bases and 2 bases respectively, with 10 bases between them. CDR1 is LNHNV and CDR2 is YYDKDF in the germline V gene (reference sequence). The CDR3 contains 13 residues.

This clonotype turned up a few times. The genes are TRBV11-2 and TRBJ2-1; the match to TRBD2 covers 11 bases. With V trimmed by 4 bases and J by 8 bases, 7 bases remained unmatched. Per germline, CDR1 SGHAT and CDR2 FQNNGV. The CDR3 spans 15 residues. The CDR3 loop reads CASSSGTSGVDEQFF. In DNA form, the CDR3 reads TGTGCCAGCAGCTCGGGGACTAGCGGTGTCGATGAGCAGTTCTTC.

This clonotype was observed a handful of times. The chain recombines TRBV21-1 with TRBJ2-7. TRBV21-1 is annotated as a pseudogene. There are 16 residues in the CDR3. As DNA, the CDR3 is TGTGCCAGCAGCAAAGACGGCAGCAGAACAAACTACGAGCAGTACTTC. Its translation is CASSKDGSRTNYEQYF.

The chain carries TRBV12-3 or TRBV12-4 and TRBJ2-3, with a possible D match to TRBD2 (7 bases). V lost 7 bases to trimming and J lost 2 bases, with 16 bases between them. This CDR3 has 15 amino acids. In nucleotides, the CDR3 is TGTGCCAGCACCGCCGTGGGGGGGCCCACAGATACGCAGTATTTT. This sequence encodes CASTAVGGPTDTQYF.

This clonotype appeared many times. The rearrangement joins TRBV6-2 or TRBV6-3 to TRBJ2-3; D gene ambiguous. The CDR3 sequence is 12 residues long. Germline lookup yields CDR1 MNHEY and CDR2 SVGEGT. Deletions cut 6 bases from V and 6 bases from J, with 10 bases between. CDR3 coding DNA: TGTGCCAGCAGCCCTACCGTGGATACGCAGTATTTT. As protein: CASSPTVDTQYF.

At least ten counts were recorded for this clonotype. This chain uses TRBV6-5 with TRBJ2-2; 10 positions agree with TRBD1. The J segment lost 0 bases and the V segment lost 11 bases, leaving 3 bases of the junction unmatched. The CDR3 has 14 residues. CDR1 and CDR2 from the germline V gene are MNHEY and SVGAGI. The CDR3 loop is CAGQGDANTGELFF. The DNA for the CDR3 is TGTGCCGGACAGGGGGACGCGAACACCGGGGAGCTGTTTTTT.